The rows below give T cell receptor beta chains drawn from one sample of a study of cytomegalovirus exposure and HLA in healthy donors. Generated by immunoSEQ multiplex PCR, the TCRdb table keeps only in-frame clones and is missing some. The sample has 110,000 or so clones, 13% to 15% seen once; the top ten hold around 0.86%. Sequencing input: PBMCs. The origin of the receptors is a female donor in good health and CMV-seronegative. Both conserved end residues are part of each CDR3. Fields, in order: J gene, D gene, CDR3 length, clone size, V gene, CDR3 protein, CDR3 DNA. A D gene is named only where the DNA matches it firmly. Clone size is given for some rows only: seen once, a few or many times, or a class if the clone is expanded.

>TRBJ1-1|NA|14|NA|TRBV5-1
CASSWYSMNTEAFF
TGCGCCAGCAGCTGGTACTCCATGAACACTGAAGCTTTCTTT
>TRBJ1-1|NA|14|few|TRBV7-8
CASTRGTLNTEAFF
TGTGCCAGCACAAGGGGTACTTTGAACACTGAAGCTTTCTTT
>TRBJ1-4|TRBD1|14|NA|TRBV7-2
CASSSRDSNEKLFF
TGTGCCAGCAGCTCCCGGGACAGTAATGAAAAACTGTTTTTT
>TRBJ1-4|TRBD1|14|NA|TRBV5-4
CASSLAGTGEKLFF
TGTGCCAGCAGCTTGGCAGGGACAGGGGAAAAACTGTTTTTT
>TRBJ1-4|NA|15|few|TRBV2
CASSAGRRTNEKLFF
TGTGCCAGCAGTGCGGGTCGCAGAACTAATGAAAAACTGTTTTTT
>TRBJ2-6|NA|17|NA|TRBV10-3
CAINGRQDSSGANVLTF
TGTGCCATCAATGGAAGGCAGGATAGCTCTGGGGCCAACGTCCTGACTTTC
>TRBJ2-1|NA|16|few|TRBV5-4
CASSPRGGESYNEQFF
TGTGCCAGCAGCCCCCGAGGCGGTGAGTCCTACAATGAGCAGTTCTTC
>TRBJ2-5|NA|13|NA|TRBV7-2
CASSFGPQEGQYF
TGTGCCAGCAGCTTCGGCCCCCAGGAGGGCCAGTACTTC
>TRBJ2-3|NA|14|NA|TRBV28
CASRRASDTDTQYF
TGTGCCAGCAGGAGGGCTAGCGACACAGATACGCAGTATTTT
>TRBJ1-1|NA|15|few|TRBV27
CASSLRTAMNTEAFF
TGTGCCAGCAGTTTAAGGACAGCCATGAACACTGAAGCTTTCTTT
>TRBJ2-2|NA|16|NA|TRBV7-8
CASSPLGQTNTGELFF
TGTGCCAGCAGCCCACTAGGACAGACGAACACCGGGGAGCTGTTTTTT
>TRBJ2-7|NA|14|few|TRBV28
CASSLPGNTYEQYF
TGTGCCAGCAGTTTGCCAGGGAATACCTACGAGCAGTACTTC
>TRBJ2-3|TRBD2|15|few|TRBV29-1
CSADTSGGNQVKQYF
TGCAGCGCTGATACTAGCGGGGGGAACCAGGTTAAGCAGTATTTT
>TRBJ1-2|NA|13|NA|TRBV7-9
CASSFSSNYGYTF
TGTGCCAGCAGCTTTTCGTCCAACTATGGCTACACCTTC
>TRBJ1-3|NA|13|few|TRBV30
CAWKSGIGNTIYF
TGTGCCTGGAAATCAGGGATTGGAAACACCATATATTTT
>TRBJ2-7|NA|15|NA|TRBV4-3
CASSQDGPRSHEQYF
TGCGCCAGCAGCCAAGATGGGCCCAGATCCCACGAGCAGTACTTC
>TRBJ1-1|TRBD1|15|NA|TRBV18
CASSPPGQANTEAFF
TGTGCCAGCTCACCACCGGGACAGGCGAACACTGAAGCTTTCTTT
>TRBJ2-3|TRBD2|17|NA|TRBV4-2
CASSQAFLAGGTDTQYF
TGTGCCAGCAGCCAAGCTTTCCTAGCGGGGGGCACAGATACGCAGTATTTT
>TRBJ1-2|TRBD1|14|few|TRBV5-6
CASSTLDRDYGYTF
TGTGCCAGCAGCACTCTGGACAGGGACTATGGCTACACCTTC
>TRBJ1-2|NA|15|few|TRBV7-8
CASSLADKANYGYTF
TGTGCCAGCAGCTTAGCCGACAAAGCTAACTATGGCTACACCTTC
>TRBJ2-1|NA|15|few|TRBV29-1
CSVEDIGEAYNEQFF
TGCAGCGTTGAAGATATAGGGGAGGCTTACAATGAGCAGTTCTTC
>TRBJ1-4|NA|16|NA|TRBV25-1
CASSEGMEGNVEKLFF
TGTGCCAGCAGTGAAGGCATGGAGGGCAACGTTGAAAAACTGTTTTTT
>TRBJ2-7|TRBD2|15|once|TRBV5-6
CASSWVSGRVYEQYF
TGTGCCAGCAGCTGGGTTAGCGGGAGGGTCTACGAGCAGTACTTC
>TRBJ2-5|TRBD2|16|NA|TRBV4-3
CASSQDPRGNLETQYF
TGCGCCAGCAGCCAAGATCCGCGGGGGAATCTGGAGACCCAGTACTTC
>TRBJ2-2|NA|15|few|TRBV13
CASSVQGVHTGELFF
TGTGCCAGCAGCGTACAAGGAGTGCACACCGGGGAGCTGTTTTTT
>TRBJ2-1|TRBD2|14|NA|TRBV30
CAWTPGGYWGEQFF
TGTGCCTGGACCCCCGGGGGGTATTGGGGCGAGCAGTTCTTC
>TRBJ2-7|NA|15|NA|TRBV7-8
CASSLEEGSSYEQYF
TGTGCCAGCAGCTTAGAAGAAGGGAGCTCCTACGAGCAGTACTTC
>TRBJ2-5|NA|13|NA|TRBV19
CASSISTSETQYF
TGTGCCAGTAGTATTAGCACTAGCGAGACCCAGTACTTC
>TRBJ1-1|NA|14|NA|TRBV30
CAWSRAGGARLAFF
TGTGCCTGGAGTCGCGCTGGGGGGGCTCGTTTGGCTTTCTTT
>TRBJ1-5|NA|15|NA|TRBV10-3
CAISEFEGADQPQHF
TGTGCCATCAGTGAGTTCGAAGGGGCGGATCAGCCCCAGCATTTT
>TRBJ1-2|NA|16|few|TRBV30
CAWSVQSPTESYGYTF
TGTGCCTGGAGTGTACAGAGCCCCACCGAGTCCTATGGCTACACCTTC
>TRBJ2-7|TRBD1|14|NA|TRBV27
CASSRQGASYEQYF
TGTGCCAGCAGCCGACAGGGGGCCTCCTACGAGCAGTACTTC
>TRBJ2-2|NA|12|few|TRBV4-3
CASSLTDGELFF
TGCGCCAGCAGCCTCACAGACGGGGAGCTGTTTTTT
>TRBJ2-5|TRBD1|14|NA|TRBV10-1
CASRPGQGKETQYF
TGCGCCAGCAGGCCGGGACAGGGAAAAGAGACCCAGTACTTC
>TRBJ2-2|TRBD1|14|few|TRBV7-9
CASSRQGNTGELFF
TGTGCCAGCAGCAGACAGGGAAACACCGGGGAGCTGTTTTTT
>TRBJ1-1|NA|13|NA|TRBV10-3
CASKPRLDTEAFF
TGTGCCTCAAAACCACGGTTGGACACTGAAGCTTTCTTT
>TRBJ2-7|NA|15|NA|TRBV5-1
CASSLAQERLYEQYF
TGCGCCAGCAGCTTGGCTCAGGAGAGACTATACGAGCAGTACTTC
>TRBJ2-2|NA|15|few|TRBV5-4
CASREGVNPAGELFF
TGTGCCAGCAGAGAAGGGGTCAATCCAGCCGGGGAGCTGTTTTTT
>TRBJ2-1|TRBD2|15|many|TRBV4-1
CASSQVAGGRNEQFF
TGCGCCAGCAGCCAAGTAGCGGGGGGGAGGAATGAGCAGTTCTTC
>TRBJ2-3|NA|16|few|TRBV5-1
CASSTTGQILTDTQYF
TGCGCCAGCAGCACAACCGGACAGATTTTGACAGATACGCAGTATTTT
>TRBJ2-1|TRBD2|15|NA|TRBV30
CAWRDPGLAGAVQFF
TGTGCCTGGAGAGATCCGGGACTAGCGGGAGCTGTGCAGTTCTTC
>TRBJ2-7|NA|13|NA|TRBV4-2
CASSQDDGYEQYF
TGTGCCAGCAGCCAAGACGACGGGTACGAGCAGTACTTC
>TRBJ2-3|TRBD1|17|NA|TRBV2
CASSLVGQGPQVDTQYF
TGTGCCAGCAGCCTGGTAGGACAGGGCCCACAGGTAGATACGCAGTATTTT
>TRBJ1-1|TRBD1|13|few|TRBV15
CATSRVWRQGAFF
TGTGCCACCAGCAGAGTGTGGAGACAGGGAGCTTTCTTT